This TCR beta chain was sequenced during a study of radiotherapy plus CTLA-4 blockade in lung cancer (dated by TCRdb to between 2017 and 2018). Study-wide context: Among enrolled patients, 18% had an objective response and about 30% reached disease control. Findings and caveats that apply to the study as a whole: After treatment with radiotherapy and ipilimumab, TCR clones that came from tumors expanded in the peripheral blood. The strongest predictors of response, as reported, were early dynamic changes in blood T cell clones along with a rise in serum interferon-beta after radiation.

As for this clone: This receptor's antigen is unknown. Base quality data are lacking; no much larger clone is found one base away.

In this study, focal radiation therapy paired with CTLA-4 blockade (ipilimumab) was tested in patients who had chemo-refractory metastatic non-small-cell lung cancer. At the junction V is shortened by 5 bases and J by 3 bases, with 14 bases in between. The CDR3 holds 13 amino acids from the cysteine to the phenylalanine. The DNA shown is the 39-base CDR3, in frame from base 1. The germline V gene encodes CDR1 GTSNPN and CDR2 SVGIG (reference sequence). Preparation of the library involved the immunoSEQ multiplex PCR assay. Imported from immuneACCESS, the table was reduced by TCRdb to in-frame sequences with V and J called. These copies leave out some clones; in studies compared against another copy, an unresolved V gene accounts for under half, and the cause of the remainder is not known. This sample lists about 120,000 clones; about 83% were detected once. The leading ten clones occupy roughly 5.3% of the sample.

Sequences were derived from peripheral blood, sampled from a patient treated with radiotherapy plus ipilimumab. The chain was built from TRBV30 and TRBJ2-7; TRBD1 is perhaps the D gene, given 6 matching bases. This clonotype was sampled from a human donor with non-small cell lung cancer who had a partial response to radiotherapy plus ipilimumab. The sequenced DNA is TGTGCCTGGGGGGGCTGGCAGGGCTACGAGCAGTACTTC. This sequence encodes CAWGGWQGYEQYF. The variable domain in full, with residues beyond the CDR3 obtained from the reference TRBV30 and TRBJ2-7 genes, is SQTIHQWPATLVQPVGSPLSLECTVEGTSNPNLYWYRQAAGRGLQLLFYSVGIGQISSEVPQNLSASRPQDRQFILSSKKLLLSDSGFYLCAWGGWQGYEQYFGPGTRLTVT.